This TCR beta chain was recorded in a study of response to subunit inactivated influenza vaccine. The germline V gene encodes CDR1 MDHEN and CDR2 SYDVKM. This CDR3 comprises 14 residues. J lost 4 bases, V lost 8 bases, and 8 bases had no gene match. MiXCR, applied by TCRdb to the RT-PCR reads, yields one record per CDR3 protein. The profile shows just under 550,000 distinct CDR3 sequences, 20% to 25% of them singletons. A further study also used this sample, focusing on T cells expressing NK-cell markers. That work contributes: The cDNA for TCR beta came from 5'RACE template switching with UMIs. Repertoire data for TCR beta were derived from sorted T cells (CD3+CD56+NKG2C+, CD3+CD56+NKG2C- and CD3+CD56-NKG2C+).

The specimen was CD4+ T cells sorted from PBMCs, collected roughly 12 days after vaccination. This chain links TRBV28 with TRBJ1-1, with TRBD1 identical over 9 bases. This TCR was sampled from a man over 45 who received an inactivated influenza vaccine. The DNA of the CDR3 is TGTGCCAGCGGCATGACAGGGGGAGGCACTGAAGCTTTCTTT. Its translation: CASGMTGGGTEAFF.